This T cell receptor beta chain was recorded in a study of cytomegalovirus exposure and HLA in healthy donors. Use of 60 Vbeta and 13 Jbeta primers characterized the PCR. Libraries were prepared by immunoSEQ multiplex PCR; TCRdb keeps only in-frame clonotypes and omits some of them. The repertoire holds approximately 150,000 clones, with about four fifths as singletons. Germline CDR1 reads SSHAT; CDR2 reads FNYEAQ (reference sequence). The CDR3 spans 16 residues. For this clone: The junction departs from the called germline gene at one end, perhaps through a read error.

The receptor was derived from a man aged 50 or older in good health and CMV-seropositive. The V gene is TRBV7-7, the J gene TRBJ2-3, with 8 nucleotides matching TRBD1. Sequences were obtained from PBMCs. The CDR3 loop is CASSFGTGSSTDTQYF. As DNA, the CDR3 is TGTGCTAGCAGCTTCGGGACAGGTTCTAGCACAGATACGCAGTATTTT.